These T cell receptor beta chains were read from a single sample in a study of cytomegalovirus exposure and HLA in healthy donors. Sequencing was performed with immunoSEQ multiplex PCR; in TCRdb, only in-frame clones are kept and a portion is missing. The repertoire consists of 140,000 to 150,000 clones, with around 75% occurring once and the leading ten covering approximately 6.8%. The sample comprised PBMCs. These receptors originate from a man aged 25 to 40 in good health and CMV-seronegative. CDR3s include the opening cysteine and the closing phenylalanine or tryptophan. D genes are given only for firm matches. For some rows the clone size is stated as once, few or many, or as a class when expanded; others skip it.

>TRBV7-8|NA|TRBJ1-3|TRBD1
TGTGCCAGCAGCCTACGAGCCGGGACAGGCTCTGGAAACACCATATATTTT
CASSLRAGTGSGNTIYF
>TRBV5-4|NA|TRBJ2-3|NA
TGTGCCAGCAGCTCAATTGGACAGTTTCCAGATACGCAGTATTTT
CASSSIGQFPDTQYF
>TRBV18|few|TRBJ2-7|NA
TGTGCCAGCTCACCGGCGGGGAGCTCCTACGAGCAGTACTTC
CASSPAGSSYEQYF
>TRBV7-9|once|TRBJ1-6|TRBD1
TGTGCCAGCAGCTCGTTGACAGGGGCAAATTCACCCCTCCACTTT
CASSSLTGANSPLHF
>TRBV23-1|few|TRBJ2-7|TRBD1
TGCGCCCACAGGGGTGCCGAGCAGTACTTC
CAHRGAEQYF
>TRBV28|NA|TRBJ1-6|NA
TGTGCCAGCAGCTTACAGGGATCCTATAATTCACCCCTCCACTTT
CASSLQGSYNSPLHF
>TRBV5-1|NA|TRBJ2-5|NA
TGCGCCAGCAGCTTGGGCTCTACCCAAGAGACCCAGTACTTC
CASSLGSTQETQYF
>TRBV12-2|NA|TRBJ1-1|NA
TGTGCAAGTCGCTTAAGTGTCTGGGAGGGTGAAGCTTTCTTT
CASRLSVWEGEAFF
>TRBV7-6|few|TRBJ2-3|TRBD1
TGTGCCAGCAGCTTACCTTGGAAAGGATATCGGACAGGGGACACAGATACGCAGTATTTT
CASSLPWKGYRTGDTDTQYF
>TRBV13|NA|TRBJ2-7|TRBD1
TGTGCCAGCAGCGCAGGAGGACAGGGAAAGCAGTACTTC
CASSAGGQGKQYF
>TRBV5-6|NA|TRBJ2-5|TRBD2
TGTGCCAGCAGCCGAAGGACTAGCGGCCTTGGGACCCAGTACTTC
CASSRRTSGLGTQYF
>TRBV7-6|NA|TRBJ2-7|TRBD1
TGTGACATATTTAGGGGGCTACCTCACTACGAGCAGTACTTC
CDIFRGLPHYEQYF
>TRBV30|NA|TRBJ1-5|NA
TGTGCCTGGGATCGGTCCGTCCGCAATCAGCCCCAGCATTTT
CAWDRSVRNQPQHF
>TRBV9|few|TRBJ2-5|TRBD2
TGTGCCAGCAGCGTTAGCGGGAGAAATGGAGAGACCCAGTACTTC
CASSVSGRNGETQYF
>TRBV6-6|once|TRBJ2-7|TRBD2
TGTGCCAGCAGGCCGACTAGCGGGATCTACGAGCAGTACTTC
CASRPTSGIYEQYF
>TRBV10-3|NA|TRBJ2-3|TRBD2
TGTGCCATCAGTCAAGCGGGACCCACAGATACGCAGTATTTT
CAISQAGPTDTQYF
>TRBV30|NA|TRBJ2-7|NA
TGTGCCTGGAGTGACCCGGGACAAATCTACGAGCAGTACTTC
CAWSDPGQIYEQYF
>TRBV6-5|NA|TRBJ2-2|NA
TGTGCCAGCACTCCGGAGGTCGCCGGGGAGCTGTTTTTT
CASTPEVAGELFF
>TRBV30|NA|TRBJ2-3|NA
TGTGCCTGGAGCACTAGCTCCCCGAGGGATACGCAGTATTTT
CAWSTSSPRDTQYF